Presented here are 17 T cell receptor beta chains from one specimen sequenced in a study of shared clonotypes between healthy human individuals (dated by TCRdb to about 2020). Library construction relied on the immunoSEQ multiplex PCR assay. TCRdb took this table from immuneACCESS and kept in-frame rearrangements with V and J called. Such tables lack part of the clones; where checked against another copy, unresolved V genes explain under half of the gap, and the rest is unexplained. Recorded for this sample are around 700,000 clones; about 91% of them occurred a single time. 24% of the sample is taken by the ten largest. CD8 naive samples were obtained by positive selection for CCR7 among CD45RO-negative cells, yielding a CD45RA+CCR7+ population from which TemRA cells were excluded. Specimen: naive CD8+ T cells sorted from blood. Explained via the paper, the cell subset or site label denotes: CD45RA+CCR7+. Receptor source: a man aged 25-45 years in good health.

V gene TRBV6-1 combines with J gene TRBJ2-7; D might be TRBD1 (7 bases). This CDR3 is 15 amino acids long. The V end lost 4 bases, the J end lost 1 base, and 14 bases lay between the germline ends. Germline V gives CDR1 MNHNS, CDR2 SASEGT. As DNA, the CDR3 is TGTGCCAGCAGTGTAGGCAGGGGGGCTTCCTACGAGCAGTACTTC. Translating gives CASSVGRGASYEQYF.

The CDR3 DNA sequence: TGTGCCAGCAGCTTAGTCGGAATGGGCACAGATACGCAGTATTTT. Its translation is CASSLVGMGTDTQYF. The chain uses TRBV11-2 and TRBJ2-3, with D unclear. Trimming removed 1 base at V and 1 base at J, with 9 bases between. Germline values: CDR1 SGHAT, CDR2 FQNNGV. The CDR3 is 15 amino acids.

This clone occurred once. The chain carries TRBV27 and TRBJ2-3; a possible D gene is TRBD1 (6 bases). Trimming took 5 bases from V and 8 from J, leaving 14 bases between them. This CDR3 contains 13 residues. The V gene's germline CDR1 is MNHEY and CDR2 SMNVEV (reference sequence). CDR3 region: CASSRQAYSTQYF. The CDR3 DNA follows: TGTGCCAGCAGTCGACAGGCTTATAGTACGCAGTATTTT.

The chain joins TRBV7-9 to TRBJ2-7; TRBD1 matches at 12 bases. The CDR3 spans 15 residues. Germline CDR1 reads SEHNR; CDR2 reads FQNEAQ (reference sequence). J was trimmed by 7 bases and V by 5 bases; bases with no gene match: 9. The CDR3 DNA sequence: TGTGCCAGCAGCACCCGGGACAGGGGGCGAGGTGAGCAGTACTTC. Protein product: CASSTRDRGRGEQYF.

This clone was seen a handful of times. The V gene is TRBV9, the J gene TRBJ2-7, with D possibly being TRBD1 (5 bases). Trimming took 4 bases from V and 0 from J, leaving 17 bases between them. From germline, CDR1 is SGDLS and CDR2 YYNGEE. The length of the CDR3 is 16 residues. Here the CDR3 reads CASSPKVTAHSYEQYF. CDR3 nucleotides: TGTGCCAGCAGCCCTAAAGTGACAGCTCACTCCTACGAGCAGTACTTC.

This rearrangement joins TRBV7-9 to TRBJ1-5; TRBD1 is a possible D gene (6 bases). V gave up 3 bases and J gave up 2 bases, with 11 bases separating them. The germline V gene encodes CDR1 SEHNR and CDR2 FQNEAQ (reference sequence). The CDR3 has 15 residues. The CDR3 region has the DNA TGTGCCAGCAGCTTGGCAGGGGCTGGCAATCAGCCCCAGCATTTT. Amino acid sequence: CASSLAGAGNQPQHF.

The genes are TRBV7-9 and TRBJ2-7; 11 nucleotides line up with TRBD1. Germline V gene lookup returns CDR1 SEHNR and CDR2 FQNEAQ (reference sequence). The CDR3 length is 17 residues. The ends lost 7 bases at V and 4 bases at J; junction bases unmatched: 15. In DNA, the CDR3 is TGTGCCAGCACTCTAATCGCACCGGGACAGGGGGTTTACGAGCAGTACTTC. It specifies CASTLIAPGQGVYEQYF.

The chain uses TRBV23-1 and TRBJ1-5, with D tentatively TRBD1 (5 bases). TRBV23-1 is an ORF, and what it does is uncertain. The V end was cut by 7 bases, the J end by 3 bases, with 10 bases between. The CDR3 spans 13 residues. DNA of the CDR3: TGCGCCAGCATGGGACGGTACAATCAGCCCCAGCATTTT. Translation gives CASMGRYNQPQHF.

The chain employs TRBV6-1 and TRBJ2-2, with TRBD1 matching over 11 bases. Trimming cost V 6 bases and J 4 bases; bases outside gene matches: 4. From germline, CDR1 is MNHNS and CDR2 SASEGT. The CDR3 is 15 residues long. CDR3 protein: CASRGTGGFTGELFF. The CDR3, as DNA: TGTGCCAGCAGGGGGACAGGGGGTTTCACCGGGGAGCTGTTTTTT.

The chain recombines TRBV15 with TRBJ1-2, with a possible D match to TRBD1 (6 bases). Per germline, CDR1 LNHNV and CDR2 YYDKDF (reference sequence). Between the trimmed V and J ends, which lost 1 base and 2 bases, there was a span of 11 bases. The CDR3 extends over 15 amino acids. The CDR3 region is CATSRVPDSNYGYTF. The CDR3 coding sequence is TGTGCCACCAGCAGAGTTCCGGACAGCAACTATGGCTACACCTTC.

V is TRBV27 and J is TRBJ2-1; D is unresolved. Germline V gives CDR1 MNHEY, CDR2 SMNVEV (reference sequence). Between the trimmed V and J ends, which lost 3 bases and 7 bases, there was a span of 10 bases. The CDR3 covers 13 residues. The CDR3 reads CASSLGLGNEQFF. The CDR3 DNA is TGTGCCAGCAGTTTGGGTTTAGGGAATGAGCAGTTCTTC.

The chain employs TRBV7-2 and TRBJ2-7; a possible D gene is TRBD2 (7 bases). Trimming took 1 base from V and 3 from J, leaving 19 bases between them. The CDR3 runs to 17 residues. The V gene's germline CDR1 is SGHTA and CDR2 FQGNSA. DNA of the CDR3: TGTGCCAGCAGCTTAGAGGGTGGGGGGCTAGCGGACTACGAGCAGTACTTC. This gives the protein CASSLEGGGLADYEQYF.

The table lists this clone with a count of one. J is TRBJ2-5 and V is TRBV27, with TRBD1 as a possible D gene (6 bases). The CDR3 sequence is 13 residues long. Germline V gives CDR1 MNHEY, CDR2 SMNVEV (reference sequence). V was clipped by 4 bases and J by 7 bases, with 13 bases between them. As DNA, the CDR3 is TGTGCCAGCAGTTCGGGACAAATCAGGACCCAGTACTTC. This codes for CASSSGQIRTQYF.

This chain joins TRBV5-4 and TRBJ1-1; no firm D call. This CDR3 spans 15 amino acids. V was cut by 4 bases and J by 5 bases, with 18 bases left in between. Germline lookup yields CDR1 SGHNT and CDR2 YYREEE (reference sequence). CDR3 bases: TGTGCCAGCAGCCAGTCGGAGGGAATGGGAACTGAAGCTTTCTTT. Protein product: CASSQSEGMGTEAFF.

The chain recombines TRBV5-3 with TRBJ1-5, with a possible D match to TRBD1 (6 bases). TRBV5-3 is an ORF, and what it does is uncertain. Trimming left V 4 bases short and J 0 bases short, with 26 bases between. This CDR3 comprises 20 residues. This CDR3 is CARSESSDRNLAHSNQPQHF. DNA for the CDR3: TGTGCCAGAAGCGAATCCTCGGACAGAAACTTAGCCCATAGCAATCAGCCCCAGCATTTT.

The J gene is TRBJ2-1, the V gene TRBV10-1; D is tentatively TRBD1 or TRBD2 (5 bases each). Trimming left V 6 bases short and J 8 bases short, with 17 bases between. Germline V gives CDR1 WNHNN, CDR2 SYGVQD (reference sequence). The CDR3 runs 14 residues. The CDR3 DNA reads TGCGCCAGCAGAGGGACGGCGCCTACGGATGAGCAGTTCTTC. This sequence encodes CASRGTAPTDEQFF.

About this clone: The sample carries other DNA sequences with the same CDR3. V is TRBV13 and J is TRBJ2-2, with a tentative D call TRBD2 (6 bases). Trimming removed 1 base from V and 8 bases from J, with 8 bases in between. Germline CDR1 reads PRHDT; CDR2 reads FYEKMQ (reference sequence). The CDR3 is 13 amino acids. The CDR3 DNA follows: TGTGCCAGCAGCTTAGCAGGGACTGGGGAGCTGTTTTTT. The encoded protein is CASSLAGTGELFF.